Described below is a single TCR beta chain sequence and its context. There is no known antigen for this receptor. No base qualities exist here, and no much larger clone lies one base off it. The sample belongs to a study of T cell responses to AZD1222 COVID-19 vaccine (dated by TCRdb to 2020 to 2022). Background for the entire study: AZD1222 recipients given second doses at about 4 weeks or at about 12 weeks were pooled, since spike-specific TCR depth and breadth were not found to differ between the two schedules. TCR sequencing covered 233 trial participants: about 210 given two doses of AZD1222 and 26 given two doses of MenACWY control vaccine. Trial participants were enrolled into age subgroups of 18-55, 56-69 and 70-plus years, which contained 148, 28 and 57 TCR-sequenced participants, respectively. Findings and caveats that apply to the study as a whole: Participants were mostly white British and included more females than males, and it was suggested by the authors that clonal diversity may have been underestimated. CD4 TCRs associated with the vaccine covered the entire spike protein, and the dominant responses were in regions 160-218 and 743-854. Conclusions about previously exposed vaccinees are limited because only six or seven AZD1222 recipients were SARS-CoV-2 seropositive at baseline. A significant rise in spike-specific TCR breadth and depth was observed after two AZD1222 doses relative to day 0 and relative to MenACWY recipients. Because no samples from the day 14 peak response were available, repertoires could be characterized only after the peak T cell response. Reportedly, close to half of the unique spike-specific TCRs recognized epitopes lying outside the regions that are mutated in the B.1.351 and B.1.1.7 variants. The 56-69-year group was small, and its depth increase did not reach significance, likely because of low power.

The CDR3 regions of human TCRbeta chains were analyzed by immunosequencing. As for how the authors treated the data: TCRs in the repertoires were compared against a reference library of SARS-CoV-2-specific TCRs that had been generated with the MIRA antigen-specificity platform. Breadth was defined as the fraction of unique TCRs that were SARS-CoV-2-associated. Depth was defined as the fraction of total T cells that were SARS-CoV-2-associated. Using the MIRA data, each spike-specific TCR was mapped to the spike region that the TCR reacts to and placed in a CD4 or CD8 class. Log10-transformed breadth and depth values were compared by one-way ANOVA with Sidak's multiple comparisons tests. The immuneACCESS repertoire file appears here via TCRdb, limited to in-frame rearrangements. These files lack a portion of the clones; in checked studies, under half of the deficit traces to unresolved V genes, and the cause of the others is not known. From that table come the V and J calls and clone size; the DNA was used to work out D and trimming. This sample gives about 100,000 clones in total; about nine tenths of them show up just once. The ten largest account for 1.3% of the sample.

The germline V gene (reference sequence) specifies SEHNR as CDR1 and FQNEAQ as CDR2. Measured from the cysteine to the phenylalanine, the CDR3 is 12 residues long. The read is trimmed to its CDR3 DNA, 36 bases read in frame from base 1. At the junction V is shortened by 3 bases and J by 4 bases, with 7 bases in between. In light of the paper, this sample's time point label describes: baseline before first vaccination. Vaccinee samples came from UK trials COV001 and COV002, including a single-blind randomized controlled phase 2/3 trial of AZD1222 (ChAdOx1 nCoV-19) in healthy adults. Trial participant PBMC samples were collected at day 0 and day 28 after the second dose for TCRbeta chain sequencing.

Material: peripheral blood, obtained on day 0 of AZD1222 vaccination. The TCR originated in an adult in good health. Here the chain combines TRBV7-9 and TRBJ2-7; no D gene can be assigned with confidence. The CDR3 sequence is CASSFPGYEQYF. The base sequence is TGTGCCAGCAGCTTTCCTGGTTACGAGCAGTACTTC.